What follows are 5 T cell receptor beta chains derived from one specimen sequenced in a study of T cells in Graves' hyperthyroidism and ophthalmopathy (dated by TCRdb to between 2018 and 2020). Library prep was done by multiplex PCR. The sequencer listed for this sample is Illumina HiSeq 2000. The TCR beta CDR3 regions were amplified from RNA transcripts. The TCR CDR3 was subjected to a first round of RT-PCR using the HTBI primer set and the Qiagen OneStep RT-PCR kit. Starting from the raw public reads, TCRdb applied fastp trimming at Q25, assembled clones with MiXCR and retained in-frame beta chains. Rows matching on CDR3 protein sequence are summarized as one entry with the most common DNA and genes. The sample data list about 640,000 distinct CDR3 sequences, and about 14% of these were observed just once. Of the sample, around 13% is held by the ten largest clones. The material sequenced was blood. The receptor source for this set is a woman between 50 and 59 years old with Graves' ophthalmopathy.

This chain uses TRBV20-1 with TRBJ2-3; the D is unclear. The CDR3 runs to 12 residues. Trimming cost V 3 bases and J 3 bases, with 7 bases left between them. The V gene's germline CDR1 is DFQATT and CDR2 SNEGSKA (reference sequence). The CDR3 bases are TGCAGTGCTAGGGCACGGACAGATACGCAGTATTTT. It encodes CSARARTDTQYF.

This chain connects TRBV25-1 to TRBJ2-5; 7 bases agree with TRBD1. J was trimmed by 5 bases and V by 0 bases; bases with no gene match: 6. CDR1 and CDR2 (germline): MGHDK, SYGVNS. The length of the CDR3 is 15 residues. The CDR3 loop reads CASSEYRQGIETQYF. The CDR3 DNA follows: TGTGCCAGCAGTGAATACAGACAGGGCATTGAGACCCAGTACTTC.

Ten or more counts support this clonotype. The genes are TRBV20-1 and TRBJ1-2; 9 nucleotides match TRBD1. This CDR3 is 15 amino acids long. J gave up 7 bases and V 4 bases, and 13 bases lay outside the gene matches. The germline gives CDR1 DFQATT, CDR2 SNEGSKA (reference sequence). CDR3 amino acids: CSAKSGSGQGFGYTF. DNA for the CDR3: TGCAGTGCTAAATCCGGTTCGGGACAGGGTTTTGGCTACACCTTC.

Ten or more counts support this clonotype. The V and J genes are TRBV5-1 and TRBJ2-2; D possibly corresponds to TRBD2 (6 bases). This CDR3 is 14 amino acids long. Germline CDR1 and CDR2: SGHRS and YFSETQ. Trimming removed 0 bases from V and 6 bases from J, with 9 bases in between. The CDR3 loop reads CASSLASGAGELFF. CDR3 nucleotide sequence: TGCGCCAGCAGCTTGGCATCGGGAGCCGGGGAGCTGTTTTTT. The full variable domain, completed using reference TRBV5-1 and TRBJ2-2, is KAGVTQTPRYLIKTRGQQVTLSCSPISGHRSVSWYQQTPGQGLQFLFEYFSETQRNKGNFPGRFSGRQFSNSRSEMNVSTLELGDSALYLCASSLASGAGELFFGEGSRLTVL.

This clonotype was counted only a few times. The chain uses TRBV19 and TRBJ2-3; possible D gene TRBD2, 5 bases. V was cut by 1 base and J by 6 bases, with 8 bases left in between. Germline CDR1 reads LNHDA; CDR2 reads SQIVND (reference sequence). The CDR3 has 13 residues. The CDR3 DNA reads as TGTGCCAGTAGTATAGGGCGAGGGGATACGCAGTATTTT. It encodes CASSIGRGDTQYF.